A selection of T cell receptor beta chains follows, all from one sample in a study of blood T cell repertoires in COVID-19. The assay was immunoSEQ multiplex PCR, and TCRdb's table has in-frame clones only and misses some. The sample has over 140,000 clones, approximately 79% seen once; the top ten hold roughly 2.9%. What was sequenced was PBMCs or T cells enriched from blood (not recorded which). These receptors all stem from a woman between 45 and 65 years old who had recovered from COVID-19. CDR3s include the opening cysteine and the closing phenylalanine or tryptophan. Each record gives: J gene, V gene, clone size, D gene, CDR3 protein, CDR3 DNA. The D gene is left open where the match is weak. Clone size is shown for a subset of rows, as once, few, many or a class of expanded clone.

>TRBJ2-2|TRBV27|-|-
CASSLSLITGELFF
TGTGCCAGCAGTTTGAGTCTCATCACCGGGGAGCTGTTTTTT
>TRBJ1-3|TRBV24-1|-|TRBD1
CATSDPRTGDTIYF
TGTGCCACCAGTGACCCAAGGACAGGGGACACCATATATTTT
>TRBJ1-2|TRBV6-1|-|-
CASSGAGQMATWGYTF
TGTGCCAGCAGTGGAGCCGGACAGATGGCTACTTGGGGCTACACCTTC
>TRBJ1-1|TRBV9|-|TRBD1
CASSSVLGRGAEAFF
TGTGCCAGCAGTAGCGTATTGGGCAGGGGGGCTGAAGCTTTCTTT
>TRBJ1-5|TRBV24-1|-|TRBD1
CATSDLQGGGGQPQHF
TGTGCCACCAGTGACTTACAGGGGGGCGGCGGACAGCCCCAGCATTTT
>TRBJ1-5|TRBV3-1/TRBV3-2|-|-
CASSPSQGGNQPQHF
TGTGCCAGCAGCCCGTCACAGGGAGGGAATCAGCCCCAGCATTTT
>TRBJ2-7|TRBV11-2|once|TRBD1
CASSSLRPRTGPMVGEQYF
TGTGCCAGCAGCTCCTTACGACCTAGGACAGGGCCTATGGTGGGCGAGCAGTACTTC
>TRBJ2-1|TRBV30|-|-
CAWSVHQTSRNEQFF
TGTGCCTGGAGTGTACATCAAACGTCCCGCAATGAGCAGTTCTTC
>TRBJ2-1|TRBV4-1|once|TRBD1
CASSPPTGPQGQFF
TGCGCCAGCAGCCCGCCGACAGGGCCGCAGGGGCAGTTCTTC
>TRBJ1-4|TRBV7-9|few|TRBD1
CASSPSRGPDEKLFF
TGTGCCAGCAGCCCAAGCAGGGGGCCCGATGAAAAACTGTTTTTT
>TRBJ1-3|TRBV3-1/TRBV3-2|-|TRBD1
CASSQEGQGAVNTIYF
TGTGCCAGCAGCCAAGAAGGTCAGGGGGCCGTAAACACCATATATTTT
>TRBJ1-6|TRBV6-5|-|-
CASTPEGDSPLHF
TGTGCCAGCACCCCAGAAGGGGATTCACCCCTCCACTTT
>TRBJ1-2|TRBV9|once|TRBD1
CASTPQGTNYGYTF
TGTGCCAGCACCCCACAGGGGACTAACTATGGCTACACCTTC
>TRBJ2-1|TRBV6-5|-|TRBD2
CASSTLAGAYNEQFF
TGTGCCAGCAGTACGCTAGCGGGCGCCTACAATGAGCAGTTCTTC
>TRBJ1-2|TRBV14|-|TRBD1
CASSQETGDYGYTF
TGTGCCAGCAGCCAAGAGACAGGGGACTATGGCTACACCTTC
>TRBJ2-5|TRBV19|-|TRBD2
CASSPGGVQETQYF
TGTGCCAGTAGCCCGGGGGGAGTACAAGAGACCCAGTACTTC
>TRBJ2-2|TRBV6-5|-|-
CASSWGFYTGELFF
TGTGCCAGCAGCTGGGGCTTCTACACCGGGGAGCTGTTTTTT
>TRBJ2-1|TRBV14|-|TRBD1
CASSPRQGVSYNEQFF
TGTGCCAGCAGCCCCCGACAGGGGGTCTCCTACAATGAGCAGTTCTTC
>TRBJ2-7|TRBV28|-|-
CASSADLYEQYF
TGTGCCAGCAGTGCCGACTTGTACGAGCAGTACTTC
>TRBJ2-7|TRBV4-1|-|TRBD2
CASSLLLSGDEQYF
TGCGCCAGCAGCCTCCTCCTTAGCGGGGACGAGCAGTACTTC
>TRBJ2-3|TRBV27|many|TRBD2
CASRFESGGRNTQYF
TGTGCCAGCAGATTTGAAAGCGGGGGTCGAAATACGCAGTATTTT
>TRBJ2-3|TRBV27|-|-
CASSFWTKADTQYF
TGTGCCAGCAGTTTCTGGACTAAAGCAGATACGCAGTATTTT
>TRBJ2-5|TRBV3-1/TRBV3-2|-|-
CASSQDRGTQYF
TGTGCCAGCAGCCAAGACCGGGGGACCCAGTACTTC
>TRBJ1-2|TRBV4-2|few|-
CASSQSSQGALDGYTF
TGTGCCAGCAGCCAGAGTTCACAGGGAGCGCTAGATGGCTACACCTTC
>TRBJ2-7|TRBV3-1/TRBV3-2|-|-
CASSHDPSTRTYEQYF
TGTGCCAGCAGCCACGACCCTTCGACTAGAACCTACGAGCAGTACTTC
>TRBJ2-5|TRBV2|-|-
CASIYRTEETQYF
TGTGCCAGCATTTATAGGACAGAAGAGACCCAGTACTTC
>TRBJ2-6|TRBV9|few|-
CASSFYSIASGANVLTF
TGTGCCAGCAGCTTTTACTCGATTGCCTCTGGGGCCAACGTCCTGACTTTC
>TRBJ1-2|TRBV28|-|-
CATEVRARGYTF
TGTGCCACAGAGGTCAGGGCGAGGGGCTACACCTTC
>TRBJ1-2|TRBV9|-|-
CASSVVQGRSYTF
TGTGCCAGCAGCGTAGTTCAGGGAAGATCCTACACCTTC
>TRBJ2-5|TRBV7-2|-|TRBD2
CASSRGGLAGGTGETQYF
TGTGCCAGCAGCCGGGGGGGACTAGCGGGAGGGACAGGCGAGACCCAGTACTTC
>TRBJ2-5|TRBV3-1/TRBV3-2|-|-
CASSQGNGAGETQYF
TGTGCCAGCAGCCAAGGTAACGGGGCGGGGGAGACCCAGTACTTC
>TRBJ2-7|TRBV7-8|-|TRBD1
CASSYGQGVRNEQYF
TGTGCCAGCAGCTACGGACAGGGAGTCAGGAACGAGCAGTACTTC
>TRBJ2-5|TRBV7-2|-|TRBD1
CASSLVGQGALQETQYF
TGTGCCAGCAGCTTAGTCGGTCAGGGGGCGCTTCAAGAGACCCAGTACTTC
>TRBJ2-7|TRBV4-2|-|TRBD2
CASSGVGRGVDEQYF
TGTGCCAGCAGCGGAGTTGGGCGGGGGGTAGACGAGCAGTACTTC
>TRBJ1-2|TRBV29-1|-|TRBD1
CSVVGQVYGYTF
TGCAGCGTTGTGGGACAGGTTTATGGCTACACCTTC
>TRBJ2-3|TRBV19|-|TRBD2
CASSGGATDTQYF
TGTGCCAGCAGCGGGGGGGCGACAGATACGCAGTATTTT
>TRBJ2-1|TRBV10-2|-|TRBD2
CASSDPPSGSANEQFF
TGCGCCAGCAGTGATCCCCCGAGCGGGAGTGCCAATGAGCAGTTCTTC
>TRBJ2-7|TRBV30|-|TRBD2
CAWSVRRESGEQYF
TGTGCCTGGAGTGTAAGGCGGGAGAGCGGCGAGCAGTACTTC
>TRBJ2-7|TRBV5-1|-|TRBD2
CASSTGTRGLEQYF
TGCGCCAGCAGTACCGGGACTAGGGGTCTGGAGCAGTACTTC
>TRBJ2-3|TRBV9|-|-
CASSATIQDTQYF
TGTGCCAGCAGCGCTACCATCCAAGATACGCAGTATTTT
>TRBJ2-5|TRBV6-1|-|TRBD1
CASSDQGARETQYF
TGTGCCAGCAGTGATCAGGGGGCCCGGGAGACCCAGTACTTC
>TRBJ2-3|TRBV19|-|-
CASSAMGADTQYF
TGTGCCAGTAGTGCCATGGGAGCAGATACGCAGTATTTT
>TRBJ2-2|TRBV7-9|-|TRBD2
CASSLVRLAGGNGELFF
TGTGCCAGCAGCTTAGTGCGTCTAGCGGGAGGCAACGGGGAGCTGTTTTTT
>TRBJ1-1|TRBV28|-|TRBD1
CASSTGAMNTEAFF
TGTGCCAGCAGCACAGGGGCGATGAACACTGAAGCTTTCTTT
>TRBJ1-2|TRBV30|medium-sized|TRBD1
CAWSNYVTGQPRNYGYTF
TGTGCCTGGAGTAACTACGTCACGGGACAGCCACGGAACTATGGCTACACCTTC
>TRBJ1-1|TRBV25-1|many|-
CASSADSNTEAFF
TGTGCCAGCAGTGCTGACTCGAACACTGAAGCTTTCTTT
>TRBJ1-4|TRBV5-6|-|-
CASSLFIRGTNEKLFF
TGTGCCAGCAGCTTGTTCATAAGGGGGACTAATGAAAAACTGTTTTTT
>TRBJ1-4|TRBV11-2|-|-
CASSTGQSTNEKLFF
TGTGCCAGCAGCACAGGACAGTCAACTAATGAAAAACTGTTTTTT
>TRBJ2-1|TRBV14|-|TRBD2
CASTRGRLARRSSYNEQFF
TGTGCCAGCACGAGGGGGAGACTAGCGAGACGTTCCTCCTACAATGAGCAGTTCTTC
>TRBJ1-1|TRBV2|-|-
CASSVRVTEAFF
TGTGCCAGCAGTGTGAGGGTCACTGAAGCTTTCTTT
>TRBJ2-3|TRBV5-1|once|-
CASSLAGDTQYF
TGCGCCAGCAGCTTGGCCGGAGATACGCAGTATTTT
>TRBJ2-1|TRBV25-1|-|TRBD2
CASTAGGHNEQFF
TGTGCCAGCACAGCGGGAGGCCACAATGAGCAGTTCTTC
>TRBJ2-1|TRBV5-6|-|TRBD2
CASTLGLAVPVF
TGTGCCAGCACCTTGGGACTAGCGGTTCCGGTCTTC
>TRBJ1-2|TRBV28|-|-
CASSLWQDYGYTF
TGTGCCAGCAGTTTATGGCAGGACTATGGCTACACCTTC
>TRBJ1-1|TRBV6-1|-|TRBD1
CASSENQGAYTEAFF
TGTGCCAGCAGTGAAAATCAGGGGGCATATACTGAAGCTTTCTTT